Shown below are 30 T cell receptor beta chains from a single sample sequenced in a study of early T cells in non-severe SARS-CoV-2 infection. TCRdb reprocessed the 5' RACE reads via MiXCR and lists one record per CDR3 protein. The table records more than 95,000 distinct CDR3 sequences, approximately 11% of them present only once. The sequencing used whole blood, collected at baseline. The source of these receptors is an adult who was a healthcare worker with PCR-confirmed SARS-CoV-2 infection or an uninfected control (not recorded which).

The table lists this clonotype with many counts. The chain links TRBV7-9 to TRBJ2-6; TRBD1 aligns across 7 bases. V trimming: 5 bases; J trimming: 2 bases; junction bases outside the gene matches: 18. Germline V lookup: CDR1 SEHNR, CDR2 FQNEAQ (reference sequence). The CDR3 is made up of 20 amino acids. The CDR3 protein is CASSLGWRTGGVAGANVLTF. The CDR3 DNA reads TGTGCCAGCAGCCTTGGCTGGAGGACAGGCGGAGTTGCTGGGGCCAACGTCCTGACTTTC.

This clonotype was found a few times. The V call is TRBV20-1, the J call TRBJ2-1; the match to TRBD2 covers 10 bases. CDR1 and CDR2 from the germline V gene are DFQATT and SNEGSKA (reference sequence). This CDR3 contains 14 residues. J was trimmed by 13 bases and V by 0 bases; bases with no gene match: 9. The CDR3 spells CSARDQSGGADQFF. DNA of the CDR3: TGCAGTGCTAGAGATCAAAGCGGGGGGGCCGATCAGTTCTTC.

By its share, this clonotype is medium-sized. The chain links TRBV4-2 to TRBJ2-7; 9 bases are shared with TRBD2. V was clipped by 5 bases and J by 5 bases; unmatched bases: 7. Germline CDR1 is LGHNA and CDR2 is YNFKEQ. CDR3 length: 14 amino acids. CDR3 sequence: CASSAGLATDEQYF. The CDR3 DNA reads as TGTGCCAGCAGCGCCGGACTAGCGACGGACGAGCAGTACTTC.

V and J are TRBV5-4 and TRBJ1-2; possible D gene TRBD1, 6 bases. The CDR3 loop spans 13 amino acids. CDR1 SGHNT and CDR2 YYREEE come from the germline V gene (reference sequence). Trimming left V 4 bases short and J 8 bases short, with 15 bases between. The CDR3 DNA is TGTGCCAGCAGCCTGGGGGGCGGAGGAGGCTACACCTTC. Translating gives CASSLGGGGGYTF.

In this sample, this clonotype turned up a few times. The rearrangement uses TRBV20-1 and TRBJ2-1; perhaps TRBD2 as D (6 bases). This CDR3 spans 12 amino acids. Trimming cost V 3 bases and J 4 bases, with 7 bases left between them. The germline V gene encodes CDR1 DFQATT and CDR2 SNEGSKA (reference sequence). The CDR3 loop is CSARAGYNEQFF. The CDR3 nucleotides read TGCAGTGCTAGGGCGGGGTACAATGAGCAGTTCTTC.

This chain links TRBV10-3 with TRBJ2-6; tentative D call: TRBD2 (6 bases). Germline CDR1 reads ENHRY; CDR2 reads SYGVKD. The CDR3 covers 17 residues. Trimming removed 8 bases at V and 0 bases at J, with 17 bases between. The CDR3 bases are TGTGCCATCCGGCCGGGGGTGTCGAGCTCTGGGGCCAACGTCCTGACTTTC. Amino acid sequence: CAIRPGVSSSGANVLTF.

Many counts were recorded for this clonotype. This sequence joins TRBV2 and TRBJ1-2; 10 nucleotides agree with TRBD1. Germline-derived CDR1 and CDR2 are SNHLY and FYNNEI. Trimming cost V 4 bases and J 8 bases; bases outside gene matches: 4. This CDR3 contains 13 residues. CDR3 protein: CASSVGTGDGYTF. CDR3 DNA: TGTGCCAGCAGTGTGGGGACAGGGGACGGCTACACCTTC.

V is TRBV30 and J is TRBJ2-2, with TRBD2 matching over 11 bases. V was clipped by 5 bases and J by 5 bases; unmatched bases: 4. Germline V gene sequence: CDR1 GTSNPN, CDR2 SVGIG (reference sequence). The CDR3 is made up of 14 amino acids. The CDR3 region is CAWSSGRTTGELFF. The CDR3 coding sequence is TGTGCCTGGTCTAGCGGGAGGACAACCGGGGAGCTGTTTTTT. The full variable domain, its missing parts supplied by reference TRBV30 and TRBJ2-2, is SQTIHQWPATLVQPVGSPLSLECTVEGTSNPNLYWYRQAAGRGLQLLFYSVGIGQISSEVPQNLSASRPQDRQFILSSKKLLLSDSGFYLCAWSSGRTTGELFFGEGSRLTVL.

This clonotype was seen repeatedly, ten times or more. The rearrangement uses TRBV28 and TRBJ2-7, with 8 bases aligning to TRBD1. The CDR3 sequence is 14 residues long. Germline loops: CDR1 MDHEN, CDR2 SYDVKM. V shed 4 bases and J 3 bases; nucleotides not matched to a gene: 5. This chain's CDR3 is CASSSIGTGYEQYF. The CDR3 nucleotides read TGTGCCAGCAGTTCTATAGGGACAGGCTACGAGCAGTACTTC.

This clonotype was picked up many times. The chain links TRBV13 to TRBJ2-7; no clear D gene. Germline V gene lookup returns CDR1 PRHDT and CDR2 FYEKMQ (reference sequence). The V end lost 5 bases, the J end lost 3 bases, and 17 bases lay between the germline ends. CDR3 length: 15 amino acids. CDR3 in amino acids: CASSAGLVPGYEQYF. CDR3 DNA sequence: TGTGCCAGCAGCGCAGGCCTGGTGCCGGGCTACGAGCAGTACTTC.

This rearrangement joins TRBV6-2 or TRBV6-3 to TRBJ2-7; D not resolved. The CDR3 length is 12 residues. V dropped 6 bases and J dropped 2 bases, with 8 bases sitting between them. CDR1 MNHEY and CDR2 SVGEGT come from the germline V gene. The CDR3 here is CASSEATYEQYF. The CDR3, as DNA: TGTGCCAGCAGCGAGGCCACCTACGAGCAGTACTTC.

This clonotype occurred a few times. The chain couples TRBV20-1 to TRBJ2-1, with unresolved D. Germline V gene sequence: CDR1 DFQATT, CDR2 SNEGSKA (reference sequence). CDR3 length: 14 residues. The V end was cut by 3 bases, the J end by 6 bases, with 15 bases between. The CDR3 protein is CSASQNPALNEQFF. The CDR3 DNA follows: TGCAGTGCTAGCCAAAACCCTGCCCTCAATGAGCAGTTCTTC.

The V and J genes are TRBV20-1 and TRBJ2-7; 7 positions agree with TRBD1. Trimming cost V 0 bases and J 1 base; bases outside gene matches: 9. This CDR3 is built from 16 residues. Per the germline V gene, CDR1 is DFQATT and CDR2 is SNEGSKA (reference sequence). CDR3 residues: CSARDPTGLTSYEQYF. CDR3 coding DNA: TGCAGTGCTAGAGACCCGACAGGGCTTACTTCCTACGAGCAGTACTTC.

The chain joins TRBV10-3 to TRBJ2-7, with 7 bases matching TRBD2. The ends lost 3 bases at V and 7 bases at J; junction bases unmatched: 15. The CDR3 runs 16 residues. Germline-derived CDR1 and CDR2 are ENHRY and SYGVKD. This CDR3 reads CAISEAGTAGGGEQYF. Written as DNA, the CDR3 is TGTGCCATCAGTGAAGCCGGGACGGCCGGGGGAGGGGAGCAGTACTTC.

This clonotype was seen ten or more times. This rearrangement joins TRBV7-8 to TRBJ2-7; 7 bases are shared with TRBD2. The CDR3 contains 15 residues. After removal of 1 base from V and 0 bases from J, the junction contained 3 bases not matched to a gene. Germline-derived CDR1 and CDR2 are SGHVS and FQNEAQ. For the CDR3, the DNA is TGTGCCAGCAGCTTAGGGGGGGGAAGCTCCTACGAGCAGTACTTC. It encodes CASSLGGGSSYEQYF.

This clonotype is a singleton in its sample. The chain combines TRBV20-1 with TRBJ1-2; 8 bases agree with TRBD1. Trimming removed 3 bases from V and 7 bases from J; junction bases left unmatched: 4. The CDR3 loop spans 12 amino acids. Germline CDR1 reads DFQATT; CDR2 reads SNEGSKA (reference sequence). This chain's CDR3 is CSASLRGLGYTF. DNA of the CDR3: TGCAGTGCTAGCCTCAGGGGGCTTGGCTACACCTTC.

The CDR3 sequence is CASSHRGNYNEQFF. The CDR3 nucleotides are TGTGCCAGCAGCCACAGGGGAAACTACAATGAGCAGTTCTTC. The chain joins TRBV11-1 to TRBJ2-1; 7 nucleotides match TRBD1. The length of the CDR3 is 14 residues. Unmatched junction bases numbered 4, after V lost 5 bases and J lost 3 bases. CDR1 and CDR2 (germline): SGHAT, FQDESV (reference sequence).

This clonotype was observed at least ten times. This sequence joins TRBV20-1 and TRBJ2-7, with 15 bases identical to TRBD2. V gave up 7 bases and J gave up 2 bases; unmatched junction bases: 0. The germline gives CDR1 DFQATT, CDR2 SNEGSKA (reference sequence). The CDR3 loop spans 13 amino acids. CDR3 loop: CSGTSGGAYEQYF. The CDR3 DNA is TGCAGTGGGACTAGCGGGGGGGCCTACGAGCAGTACTTC.

This clonotype was detected many times. The chain couples TRBV3-1 to TRBJ2-1; a weak D match, TRBD1 (5 bases). V gave up 0 bases and J gave up 7 bases, with 10 bases separating them. In germline, CDR1 is LGHDT, CDR2 YNNKEL (reference sequence). The CDR3 extends over 14 amino acids. The CDR3: CASSQEGVWNEQFF. CDR3 sequence (DNA): TGTGCCAGCAGCCAAGAAGGGGTCTGGAATGAGCAGTTCTTC.

This clonotype was seen only a few times. The rearrangement joins TRBV5-1 to TRBJ2-3, with D maybe TRBD2 (6 bases). Germline loops: CDR1 SGHRS, CDR2 YFSETQ. The CDR3 covers 14 residues. V was clipped by 2 bases and J by 2 bases, with 9 bases between them. In nucleotides, the CDR3 is TGCGCCAGCAGCTTCGGGGGATCCACAGATACGCAGTATTTT. Translated: CASSFGGSTDTQYF.

This clonotype occurred once. A much larger clone is a single base away; this may be a read error. The chain couples TRBV4-2 to TRBJ1-1, with D maybe TRBD1 (5 bases). This CDR3 is 15 amino acids long. Looked up from germline, CDR1 is LGHNA and CDR2 is YNFKEQ. Here the CDR3 DNA reads TGTGCCAACAGCCAAACCCTGGGGCTGGGCACTGAAGCTTTCTTT. Translating it yields CANSQTLGLGTEAFF.

This clonotype was recorded a few times. The chain carries TRBV12-5 and TRBJ2-2; D gene uncertain. The CDR3 length is 16 residues. Germline V gene sequence: CDR1 LGHNT, CDR2 FRNRAP. Trimming removed 1 base from V and 5 bases from J, with 14 bases in between. The CDR3 nucleotides read TGTGCTAGTGGTTTGGGTGGCAGGCCGGATACCGGGGAGCTGTTTTTT. It codes for CASGLGGRPDTGELFF.

This clonotype has only a few counts. V usage is TRBV20-1 and J usage is TRBJ1-4; 7 bases are shared with TRBD1. The CDR3 runs 14 residues. Germline loops: CDR1 DFQATT, CDR2 SNEGSKA (reference sequence). Losses at the gene ends were 4 bases for V and 7 bases for J; bases not matched to a gene: 9. CDR3 DNA sequence: TGCAGTGCTAACCGCAGGGGGGTGGCTGAAAAACTGTTTTTT. This encodes CSANRRGVAEKLFF.

This sequence joins TRBV27 and TRBJ2-1; TRBD2 is a possible D gene (6 bases). Trimming cost V 7 bases and J 6 bases, with 13 bases left between them. Germline values: CDR1 MNHEY, CDR2 SMNVEV (reference sequence). The CDR3 consists of 13 residues. The CDR3 is CASIDRGTNEQFF. The CDR3 nucleotides read TGTGCCAGCATTGATCGGGGGACCAATGAGCAGTTCTTC.

This chain links TRBV29-1 with TRBJ2-1, with D uncertain. Trimming left V 7 bases short and J 0 bases short, with 7 bases between. Germline CDR1 is SQVTM and CDR2 is ANQGSEA. The CDR3 totals 12 residues. The CDR3 DNA sequence: TGCAGCGCGCAAAGCTCCTACAATGAGCAGTTCTTC. Its protein is CSAQSSYNEQFF.

This clonotype has just a few counts. This chain uses TRBV7-9 with TRBJ2-7, with D unresolved. The CDR3 is made up of 14 amino acids. V lost 1 base and J lost 7, with 14 bases in between. CDR1 SEHNR and CDR2 FQNEAQ come from the germline V gene (reference sequence). The CDR3 DNA sequence: TGTGCCAGCAGCTTAGAATGGAAATCGGTGGAGCAGTACTTC. It yields the protein CASSLEWKSVEQYF.

The chain uses TRBV20-1 and TRBJ2-5; 7 bases align to TRBD2. The CDR3 spans 13 residues. J lost 3 bases, V lost 2 bases, and 3 bases had no gene match. From germline, CDR1 is DFQATT and CDR2 SNEGSKA (reference sequence). The CDR3 here is CSARWGGEETQYF. The CDR3 DNA reads TGCAGTGCTAGATGGGGAGGGGAAGAGACCCAGTACTTC.

This chain connects TRBV6-6 to TRBJ1-5, with 7 bases identical to TRBD1. Germline lookup yields CDR1 MNHNY and CDR2 SVGAGI (reference sequence). This CDR3 comprises 14 residues. After removal of 6 bases from V and 4 bases from J, the junction contained 6 bases not matched to a gene. The CDR3 spells CASSPARGNQPQHF. DNA for the CDR3: TGTGCCAGCAGCCCCGCCAGGGGGAATCAGCCCCAGCATTTT.

To note about this clonotype: It may be a read error: a sequence one base away is much more abundant. The chain has TRBV2 and TRBJ1-4; 8 bases agree with TRBD1. Germline values: CDR1 SNHLY, CDR2 FYNNEI. J was trimmed by 0 bases and V by 6 bases; bases with no gene match: 3. This CDR3 comprises 15 residues. As DNA, the CDR3 is TGTGCCAGCAGGGGGGGACAGGCAACTAATGAAAAACTGTTTTTT. Its protein product is CASRGGQATNEKLFF.

This clonotype was recorded at least ten times. The chain employs TRBV5-1 and TRBJ1-5, with 8 bases lining up with TRBD1. This CDR3 is 15 amino acids long. With 3 bases clipped from V and 5 bases from J, the junction kept 7 bases outside the gene matches. Germline-derived CDR1 and CDR2 are SGHRS and YFSETQ. The CDR3 DNA reads TGCGCCAGCAGCTCAGGACAGGGCCTCGATCAGCCCCAGCATTTT. Encoded protein: CASSSGQGLDQPQHF.